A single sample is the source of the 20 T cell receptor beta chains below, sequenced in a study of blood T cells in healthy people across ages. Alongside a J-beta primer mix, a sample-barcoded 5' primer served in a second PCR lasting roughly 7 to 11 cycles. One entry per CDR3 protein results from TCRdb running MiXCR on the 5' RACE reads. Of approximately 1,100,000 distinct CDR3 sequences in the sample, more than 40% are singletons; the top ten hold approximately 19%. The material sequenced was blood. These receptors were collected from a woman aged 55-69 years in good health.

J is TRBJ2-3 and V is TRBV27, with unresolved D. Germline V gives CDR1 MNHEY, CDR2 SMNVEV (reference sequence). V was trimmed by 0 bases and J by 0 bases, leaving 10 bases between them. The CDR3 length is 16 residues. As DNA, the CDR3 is TGTGCCAGCAGTTTATCGTGGCTGTTGAGCACAGATACGCAGTATTTT. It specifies CASSLSWLLSTDTQYF.

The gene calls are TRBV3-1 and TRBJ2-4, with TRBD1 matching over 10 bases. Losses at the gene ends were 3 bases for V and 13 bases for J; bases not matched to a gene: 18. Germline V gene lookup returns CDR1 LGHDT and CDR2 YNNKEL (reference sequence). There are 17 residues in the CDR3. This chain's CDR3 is CASSQLPTRQGAKEQYF. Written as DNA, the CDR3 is TGTGCCAGCAGCCAGCTCCCTACCCGACAGGGGGCAAAGGAGCAGTACTTC.

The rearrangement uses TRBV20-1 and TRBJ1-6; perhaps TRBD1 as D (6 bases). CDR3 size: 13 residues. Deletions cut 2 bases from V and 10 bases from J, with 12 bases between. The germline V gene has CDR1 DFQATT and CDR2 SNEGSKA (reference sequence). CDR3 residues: CSARPGQKSPLHF. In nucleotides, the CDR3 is TGCAGTGCTAGACCCGGACAGAAGTCACCCCTCCACTTT.

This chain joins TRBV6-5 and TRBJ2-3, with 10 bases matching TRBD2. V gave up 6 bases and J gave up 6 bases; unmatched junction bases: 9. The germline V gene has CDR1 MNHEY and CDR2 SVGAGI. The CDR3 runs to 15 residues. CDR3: CASRPSGRGSDTQYF. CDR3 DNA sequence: TGTGCCAGCAGACCTAGCGGGAGAGGGTCTGATACGCAGTATTTT.

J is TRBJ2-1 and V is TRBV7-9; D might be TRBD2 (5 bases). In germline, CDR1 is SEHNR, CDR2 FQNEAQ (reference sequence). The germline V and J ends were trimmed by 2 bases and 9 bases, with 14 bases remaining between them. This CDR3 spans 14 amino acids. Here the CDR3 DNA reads TGTGCCAGCAGCTTACTCGGTGGGGAGTTTGAGCAGTTCTTC. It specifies CASSLLGGEFEQFF.

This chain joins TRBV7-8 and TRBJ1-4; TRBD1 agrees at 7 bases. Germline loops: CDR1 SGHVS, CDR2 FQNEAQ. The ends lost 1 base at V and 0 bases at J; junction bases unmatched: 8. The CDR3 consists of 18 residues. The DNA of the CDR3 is TGTGCCAGCAGCTTAGGGGTAACAGGGGAGGCAACTAATGAAAAACTGTTTTTT. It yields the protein CASSLGVTGEATNEKLFF.

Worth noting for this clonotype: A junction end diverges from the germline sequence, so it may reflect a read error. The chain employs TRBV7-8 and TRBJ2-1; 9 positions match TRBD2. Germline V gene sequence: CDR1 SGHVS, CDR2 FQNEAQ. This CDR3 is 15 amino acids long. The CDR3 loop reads CASSLAGELYNEQFF. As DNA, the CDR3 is TGTGCCAGCAGTTTAGCGGGAGAGTTGTACAATGAGCAGTTCTTC. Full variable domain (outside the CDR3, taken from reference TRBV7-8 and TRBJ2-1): GAGVSQSPRYKVAKRGQDVALRCDPISGHVSLFWYQQALGQGPEFLTYFQNEAQLDKSGLPSDRFFAERPEGSVSTLKIQRTQQEDSAVYLCASSLAGELYNEQFFGPGTRLTVL.

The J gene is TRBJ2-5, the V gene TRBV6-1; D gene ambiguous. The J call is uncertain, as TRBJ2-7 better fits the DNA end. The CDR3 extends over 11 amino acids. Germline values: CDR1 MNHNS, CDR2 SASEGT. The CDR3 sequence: CASRVPAEQYF. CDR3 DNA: TGTGCCAGCAGGGTCCCAGCCGAGCAGTACTTC.

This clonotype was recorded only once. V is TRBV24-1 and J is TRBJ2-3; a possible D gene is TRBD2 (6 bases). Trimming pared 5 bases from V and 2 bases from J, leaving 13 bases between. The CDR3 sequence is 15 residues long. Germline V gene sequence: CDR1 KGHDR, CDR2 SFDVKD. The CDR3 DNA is TGTGCCACCAGTGGCTCCGGGACTCCCACAGATACGCAGTATTTT. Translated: CATSGSGTPTDTQYF.

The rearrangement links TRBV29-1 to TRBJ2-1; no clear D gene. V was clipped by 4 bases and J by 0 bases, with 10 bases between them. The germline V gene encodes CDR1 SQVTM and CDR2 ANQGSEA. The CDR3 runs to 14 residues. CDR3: CSVASLSSYNEQFF. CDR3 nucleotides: TGCAGCGTTGCGTCGCTGAGCTCCTACAATGAGCAGTTCTTC.

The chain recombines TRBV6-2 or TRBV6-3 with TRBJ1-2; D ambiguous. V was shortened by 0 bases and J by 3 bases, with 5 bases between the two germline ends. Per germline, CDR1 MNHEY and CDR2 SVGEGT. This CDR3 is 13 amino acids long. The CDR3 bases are TGTGCCAGCAGTTACTCCTCAGACTATGGCTACACCTTC. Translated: CASSYSSDYGYTF.

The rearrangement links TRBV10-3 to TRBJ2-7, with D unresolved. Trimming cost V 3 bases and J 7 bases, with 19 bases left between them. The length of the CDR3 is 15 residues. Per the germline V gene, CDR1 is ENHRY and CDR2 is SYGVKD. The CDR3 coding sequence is TGTGCCATCAGTGAAAGGTGGAGTAGGGCTGGTGAGCAGTACTTC. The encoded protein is CAISERWSRAGEQYF.

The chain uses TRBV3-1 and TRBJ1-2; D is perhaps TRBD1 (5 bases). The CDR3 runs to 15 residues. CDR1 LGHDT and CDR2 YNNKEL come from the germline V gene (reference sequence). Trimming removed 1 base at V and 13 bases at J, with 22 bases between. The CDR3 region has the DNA TGTGCCAGCAGCCAAGTGTCCCGGCCGGGGCTGACGTCCACCTTC. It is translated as CASSQVSRPGLTSTF.

CDR3 sequence: CASSHGVAGHEQFF. The CDR3 nucleotides are TGTGCCAGCAGTCACGGGGTAGCGGGGCATGAGCAGTTCTTC. This chain links TRBV6-6 with TRBJ2-1, with 8 bases aligning to TRBD2. V trimming: 5 bases; J trimming: 8 bases; junction bases outside the gene matches: 8. This CDR3 comprises 14 residues. Germline CDR1 reads MNHNY; CDR2 reads SVGAGI (reference sequence).

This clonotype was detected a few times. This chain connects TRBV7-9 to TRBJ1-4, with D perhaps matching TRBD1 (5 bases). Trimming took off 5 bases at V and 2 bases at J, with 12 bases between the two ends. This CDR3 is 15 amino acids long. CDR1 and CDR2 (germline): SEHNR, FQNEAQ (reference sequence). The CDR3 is CASSQGTTTNEKLFF. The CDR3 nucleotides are TGTGCCAGCAGCCAAGGGACTACCACTAATGAAAAACTGTTTTTT.

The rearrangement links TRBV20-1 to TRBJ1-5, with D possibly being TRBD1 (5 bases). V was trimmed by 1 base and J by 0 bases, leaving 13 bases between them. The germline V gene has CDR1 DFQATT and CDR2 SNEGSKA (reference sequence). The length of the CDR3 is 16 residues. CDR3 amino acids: CSARGGKGSSNQPQHF. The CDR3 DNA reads TGCAGTGCTAGAGGGGGGAAAGGTAGTAGCAATCAGCCCCAGCATTTT.

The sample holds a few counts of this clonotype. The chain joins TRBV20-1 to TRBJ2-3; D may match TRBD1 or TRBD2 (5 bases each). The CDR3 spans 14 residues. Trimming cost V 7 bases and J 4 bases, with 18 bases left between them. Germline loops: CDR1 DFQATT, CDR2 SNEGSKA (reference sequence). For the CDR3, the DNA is TGCAGTGTTCACTCGTGGGGACGTGCAGATACGCAGTATTTT. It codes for CSVHSWGRADTQYF.

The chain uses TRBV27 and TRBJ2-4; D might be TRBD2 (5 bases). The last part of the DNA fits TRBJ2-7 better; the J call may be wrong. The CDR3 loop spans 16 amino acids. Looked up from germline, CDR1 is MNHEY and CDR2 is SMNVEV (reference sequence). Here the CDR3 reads CASSPEGGRHPYEQYF. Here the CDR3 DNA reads TGTGCCAGCAGTCCCGAGGGCGGACGCCACCCCTACGAGCAGTACTTC.

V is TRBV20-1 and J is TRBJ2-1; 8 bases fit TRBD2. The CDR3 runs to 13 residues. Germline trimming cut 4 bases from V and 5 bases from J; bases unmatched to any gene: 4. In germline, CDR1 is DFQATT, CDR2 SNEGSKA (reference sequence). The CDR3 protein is CSATGGRHNEQFF. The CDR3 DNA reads TGCAGTGCTACGGGAGGGAGGCACAATGAGCAGTTCTTC.

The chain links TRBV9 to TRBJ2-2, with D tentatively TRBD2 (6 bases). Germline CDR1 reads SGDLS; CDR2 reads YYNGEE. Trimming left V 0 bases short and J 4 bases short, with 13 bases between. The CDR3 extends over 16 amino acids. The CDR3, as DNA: TGTGCCAGCAGCGTAGTATCGGGAGCACCCACCGGGGAGCTGTTTTTT. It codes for CASSVVSGAPTGELFF. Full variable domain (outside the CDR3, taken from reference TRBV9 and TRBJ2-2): DSGVTQTPKHLITATGQRVTLRCSPRSGDLSVYWYQQSLDQGLQFLIQYYNGEERAKGNILERFSAQQFPDLHSELNLSSLELGDSALYFCASSVVSGAPTGELFFGEGSRLTVL.